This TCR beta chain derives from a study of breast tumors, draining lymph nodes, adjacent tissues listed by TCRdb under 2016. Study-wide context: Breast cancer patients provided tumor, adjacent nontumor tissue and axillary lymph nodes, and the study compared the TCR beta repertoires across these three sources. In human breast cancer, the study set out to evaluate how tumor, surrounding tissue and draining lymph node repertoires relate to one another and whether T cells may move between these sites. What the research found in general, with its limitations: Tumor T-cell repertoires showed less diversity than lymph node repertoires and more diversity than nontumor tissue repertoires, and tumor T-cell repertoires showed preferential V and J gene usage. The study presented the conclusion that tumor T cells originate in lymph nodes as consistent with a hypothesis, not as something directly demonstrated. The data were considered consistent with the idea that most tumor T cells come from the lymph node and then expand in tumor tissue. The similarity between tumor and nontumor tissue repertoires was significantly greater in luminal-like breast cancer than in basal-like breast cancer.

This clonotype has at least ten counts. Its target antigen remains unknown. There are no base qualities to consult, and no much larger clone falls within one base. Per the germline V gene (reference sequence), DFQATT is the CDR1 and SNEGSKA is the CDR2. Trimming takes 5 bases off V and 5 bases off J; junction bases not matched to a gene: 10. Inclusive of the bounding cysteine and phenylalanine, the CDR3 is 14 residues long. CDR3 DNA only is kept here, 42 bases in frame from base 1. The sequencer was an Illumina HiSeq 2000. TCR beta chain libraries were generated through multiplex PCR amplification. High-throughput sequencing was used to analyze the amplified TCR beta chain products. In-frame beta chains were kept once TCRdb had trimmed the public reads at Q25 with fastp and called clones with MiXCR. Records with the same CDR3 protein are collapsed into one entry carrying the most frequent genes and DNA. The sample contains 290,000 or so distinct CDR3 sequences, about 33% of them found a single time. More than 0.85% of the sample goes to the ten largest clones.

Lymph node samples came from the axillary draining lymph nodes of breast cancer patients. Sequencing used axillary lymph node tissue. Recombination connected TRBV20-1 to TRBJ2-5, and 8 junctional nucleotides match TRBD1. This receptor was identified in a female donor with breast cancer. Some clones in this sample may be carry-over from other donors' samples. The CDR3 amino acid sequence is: CSAEDRGRGETQYF. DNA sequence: TGCAGTGCTGAAGACAGGGGCAGAGGTGAGACCCAGTACTTC.